This TCR beta chain was recorded in a study of shared clonotypes between healthy human individuals. Notes on the study in general: Generation of non-shared clonotypes was less probable than generation of clonotypes shared by all four donors.

Data came from immunoSEQ multiplex PCR; TCRdb stores just in-frame clones and leaves some out. The sample has around 1.5 million clones; approximately 98% are singletons. CD45RA+ naive and CD45RA-negative memory subsets were separated from CD4+ cells. J was trimmed by 6 bases and V by 10 bases; bases with no gene match: 11. There are 14 residues in the CDR3. Germline loops: CDR1 MGHRA, CDR2 YSYEKL. Concerning this clone: Its antigen is undetermined.

This TCR derives from a man aged 30 to 39 in good health. Source material: naive CD4+ T cells sorted from blood. Subset: CD45RA+ positively selected. This chain connects TRBV4-1 to TRBJ1-5; 8 bases are shared with TRBD1. This chain's CDR3 is CAILVLTGAQPQHF. In DNA, the CDR3 is TGCGCCATCCTAGTTCTGACAGGGGCTCAGCCCCAGCATTTT.